The clone carrying this T cell receptor beta chain was seen more than once but under ten times. This specimen belongs to a study of early T cells in non-severe SARS-CoV-2 infection. MiXCR, applied by TCRdb to the 5' RACE reads, yields one record per CDR3 protein. The sample holds about 76,000 distinct CDR3 sequences, 15% to 19% seen once. The germline V gene has CDR1 DFQATT and CDR2 SNEGSKA (reference sequence). The V gene lost 2 bases and the J gene lost 7 bases, with 9 bases spanning the gap. CDR3 size: 12 residues. The sequenced sample was whole blood. The V and J genes are TRBV20-1 and TRBJ1-5, with D possibly TRBD1 on 5 matching bases. This receptor was taken from an adult who was a healthcare worker with PCR-confirmed SARS-CoV-2 infection or an uninfected control (not recorded which). The CDR3 protein is CSARQGSQPQHF. CDR3 nucleotide sequence: TGCAGTGCTAGACAGGGAAGCCAGCCCCAGCATTTT.